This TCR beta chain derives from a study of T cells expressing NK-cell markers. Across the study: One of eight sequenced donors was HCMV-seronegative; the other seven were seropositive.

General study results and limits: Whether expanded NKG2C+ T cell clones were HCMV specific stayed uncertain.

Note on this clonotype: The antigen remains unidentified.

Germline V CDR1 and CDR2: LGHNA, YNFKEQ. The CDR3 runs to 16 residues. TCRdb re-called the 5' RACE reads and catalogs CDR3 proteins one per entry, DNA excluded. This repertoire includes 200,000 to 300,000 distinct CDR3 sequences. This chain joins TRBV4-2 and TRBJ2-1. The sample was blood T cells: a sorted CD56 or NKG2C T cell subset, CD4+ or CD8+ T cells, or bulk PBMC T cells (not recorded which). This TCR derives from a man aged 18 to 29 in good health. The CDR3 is CASSQGSTGSYNEQFF.